This T cell receptor beta chain emerged from a study of neurological immune-mediated disorders (dated by TCRdb to about 2019). Broadly, across the study: Among the approximately 35 multiple sclerosis patients, relapsing-remitting MS was present in around 30 and secondary progressive MS was present in 3. Longitudinal samples, technical triplicates and paired sorted CD4+ and CD8+ T-cell subsets, alongside PBMC samples, were included among the approximately 110 TCR-beta libraries. Peripheral blood TCR-beta repertoires from patients with HTLV-I-associated myelopathy (HAM/TSP), patients with multiple sclerosis, and healthy controls were compared in the study using UMI-based sequencing. The cohort included 60 to 75 subjects: some 15 with HAM/TSP, around 34 with multiple sclerosis, and around 20 healthy controls.

For the unsorted PBMC libraries, 2 million PBMCs were stored in RNAlater at -80 degrees C until RNA extraction and were used to generate the libraries. The multiple sclerosis patients were enrolled in a US clinical protocol that used magnetic resonance imaging to evaluate disease progression. Peripheral blood underwent Ficoll-Hypaque density gradient centrifugation to isolate PBMCs, which were then cryopreserved in liquid nitrogen. The trim is 5 bases for V and 2 bases for J, with a gap of 14 bases between the germline ends. There are 15 amino acids in the CDR3, from cysteine to phenylalanine inclusive. Here the CDR3 DNA is all that survives: 45 bases in frame from base 1. The study at large found these results: The MS cluster was not associated with any clinical or MRI features, and the authors stated that larger cohorts are needed. Repertoires from 18 of 34 MS patients were grouped by phylogenetic analysis into a cluster of related CDR3 sequences, suggesting a possible repertoire-level signature. No identical CDR3 amino acid sequences were found to be shared among expanded clones across subjects, suggesting that TCR-beta repertoires were private in all groups. TCR clonal expansion was greatest in HAM/TSP patients and smallest in MS patients, who ranked below even healthy controls.

This clonotype was counted at least ten times. The antigen it binds to is not known. Per-nucleotide qualities are absent, and no much larger clonotype sits a single base away. To synthesize cDNA, template-switch 5'RACE was performed with a primer carrying a 10-nucleotide random unique molecular identifier so that each TCR transcript was tagged. Every sequencing run yielded over 190 million TCR-beta sequences covering 15-18 subjects. Total RNA was extracted with the RNeasy kit. TCR-beta VDJ regions were amplified with primers for the TCR constant region and the 5'RACE anchor, using the KAPA Real-time Library Amplification kit. A first PCR added sample indexes and Illumina adaptors, after which a second PCR increased the library yield. After Ampure bead purification, the roughly 650 bp TCR product was size-selected on a 2% E-gel SizeSelection system. Before pooling, library quality was checked on a Bioanalyzer, concentration was measured with Qubit, and libraries were quantified with the Kapa Library Quantification kit. Libraries were sequenced paired-end 2 x 150 bp on an Illumina HiSeq 2500. To increase sequence diversity, roughly 24-31% phiX was spiked into each library pool. As for the original processing: The quality-filtered reads were processed with the UMI-based MiGEC pipeline, whose error correction step removed more than 85% of the raw TCR sequences. VDJ genes were aligned to IMGT germline references, and each clonotype was defined by a unique CDR3 amino acid sequence together with V-J genes. Clonal expansion, Shannon diversity and CDR3 relatedness were evaluated with VDJtools (CalcPairwiseDistances, ClusterSamples), while phylogenetic trees were built in CLCbio workbench. Expanded clones were defined as having at least 8 unique UMIs, based on coefficient-of-variation modelling across technical triplicates. TCRdb trimmed public reads at Q25 via fastp, called clones via MiXCR and kept in-frame beta chains. CDR3 protein sequences are deduplicated, and each keeps its most common genes and DNA. Here the V and J calls rest on TCRdb's processing, not on the authors' analysis. The sample profile shows fewer than 80,000 distinct CDR3 sequences; around 4.7% of them were found once. The ten largest clones take up less than 3.5% of the sample.

This TCR derives from a woman aged 50 to 60 with multiple sclerosis. The rearrangement combines TRBV12-3 or TRBV12-4 with TRBJ2-3; the D gene is perhaps TRBD1 or TRBD2, as each covers 5 bases. Sequenced material: PBMCs. The CDR3 corresponds to CASSPALGTTDTQYF. Read as DNA, the sequence is TGTGCCAGCAGTCCTGCTTTGGGGACCACAGATACGCAGTATTTT.